Ten or more counts support the clone carrying this T cell receptor beta chain. Its specificity is not known. Time point of the sample: pre-sensitization, week 0. Treatment reported: therapeutic diphenylcyclopropenone sensitization with weekly scalp DPC. Germline CDR1 and CDR2: SGHRS and YFSETQ. There are 15 residues in the CDR3. The V and J ends lost 0 bases and 6 bases, in that order; junction bases with no gene match: 3. The record originates from a study of human T cells and chemical hapten exposure. Study results and caveats: Expanded TCR sets contained significantly more large CDR3 similarity clusters than controls.

In the library, unique molecular identifiers were attached to individual cDNA molecules. TCRdb reprocessed the RACE reads via MiXCR and lists one record per CDR3 protein. The sample includes 300,000 to 450,000 distinct CDR3 sequences, approximately 5.1% of them seen just once. This receptor was obtained from a woman aged 50 to 65 with alopecia areata. Some clones in this sample may be carry-over from other donors' samples. The starting material was whole blood, obtained in connection with sensitization to the hapten diphenylcyclopropenone (DPC). V and J are TRBV5-1 and TRBJ2-1; 10 nucleotides align to TRBD2. The CDR3 coding sequence is TGCGCCAGCAGCTTGGTCCAGCGGGAGGGCAATGAGCAGTTCTTC. Encoded protein: CASSLVQREGNEQFF.